The 16 T cell receptor beta chains listed next were all sequenced from one sample in a study of shared clonotypes between healthy human individuals. TCRdb's copy holds only in-frame clones and misses some; the assay was immunoSEQ multiplex PCR. The sample lists approximately 100,000 clones, about 68% occurring once. Sequencing used memory CD8+ T cells sorted from blood. Subset meaning: CD45RO+ cells pooled with CCR7-negative TemRA cells. Receptors originate from a young man in good health.

V and J are TRBV7-9 and TRBJ2-1; 14 bases are shared with TRBD2. The CDR3 covers 17 residues. Germline lookup yields CDR1 SEHNR and CDR2 FQNEAQ (reference sequence). The V and J ends lost 3 bases and 0 bases, in that order; junction bases with no gene match: 1. This CDR3 reads CASSLGLAGASYNEQFF. The CDR3, as DNA: TGTGCCAGCAGCTTGGGACTAGCGGGGGCCTCCTACAATGAGCAGTTCTTC.

J is TRBJ1-1 and V is TRBV25-1; D is unclear. The germline CDR1 and CDR2 sequences are MGHDK and SYGVNS. Trimming shortened V by 2 bases and J by 0 bases, and 10 bases separated the two germline ends. The CDR3 is 15 residues long. CDR3 coding DNA: TGTGCCAGCAGTGAAATAGGACGGATGAACACTGAAGCTTTCTTT. Amino acids: CASSEIGRMNTEAFF.

The chain has TRBV7-3 and TRBJ2-3, with D unresolved. V lost 1 base and J 5 bases, leaving 7 bases between the germline ends. Per germline, CDR1 SGHTA and CDR2 FQGTGA. The CDR3 is 13 amino acids. CDR3 in DNA: TGTGCCAGCAGCTTAAACTCTAAAGATACGCAGTATTTT. This sequence encodes CASSLNSKDTQYF.

This sequence joins TRBV6-1 and TRBJ1-2; TRBD1 matches 8 bases. This CDR3 contains 14 residues. CDR1 and CDR2 (germline): MNHNS, SASEGT. V was clipped by 5 bases and J by 3 bases; unmatched bases: 5. Here the CDR3 reads CASSTRTGHYGYTF. The CDR3 DNA follows: TGTGCCAGCAGTACCCGGACAGGGCACTATGGCTACACCTTC.

In its sample, this clone was seen many times. This sequence joins TRBV29-1 and TRBJ1-3; D is perhaps TRBD1 (5 bases). Germline CDR1 is SQVTM and CDR2 is ANQGSEA. V was clipped by 3 bases and J by 1 base, with 10 bases between them. The CDR3 spans 14 residues. The CDR3 region is CSVDRVPSGNTIYF. The CDR3 bases are TGCAGCGTTGACAGGGTTCCATCTGGAAACACCATATATTTT.

This clone has a single count. The rearrangement uses TRBV4-3 and TRBJ2-7, with 8 bases aligning to TRBD1. Germline V gene data show CDR1 as LGHNA and CDR2 as YSLEER. The CDR3 is 16 amino acids. Trimming took 0 bases from V and 2 from J; bases not matched to a gene: 6. CDR3 sequence reads: CASSQEPTGAAYEQYF. CDR3 DNA: TGCGCCAGCAGCCAAGAGCCGACAGGGGCCGCCTACGAGCAGTACTTC.

The genes are TRBV5-4 and TRBJ2-2; the match to TRBD2 covers 11 bases. CDR1 and CDR2 (germline): SGHNT, YYREEE (reference sequence). The junction had 8 bases not matched to a gene; V was cut back by 5 bases and J by 5 bases. The CDR3 is 16 amino acids. The CDR3 region is CASRHTSGRGTGELFF. The CDR3 coding sequence is TGTGCCAGCAGACACACTAGCGGGAGAGGAACCGGGGAGCTGTTTTTT.

The gene calls are TRBV5-6 and TRBJ2-2, with TRBD1 matching over 9 bases. V trimming: 6 bases; J trimming: 3 bases; junction bases outside the gene matches: 6. CDR3 length: 15 residues. Germline loops: CDR1 SGHDT, CDR2 YYEEEE. The CDR3 coding sequence is TGTGCCAGCATCGTCCGGGACAGGGACACCGGGGAGCTGTTTTTT. This encodes CASIVRDRDTGELFF.

This clone was seen once. The gene calls are TRBV28 and TRBJ1-4; D perhaps matches TRBD1 (5 bases). Germline assignment: CDR1 MDHEN and CDR2 SYDVKM. This CDR3 contains 17 residues. Trimming removed 8 bases from V and 14 bases from J, with 33 bases in between. CDR3 amino acids: CASLAAHTQGLNLGLFF. CDR3 DNA sequence: TGTGCCAGCCTCGCGGCACATACCCAGGGACTAAACTTAGGGCTGTTTTTT.

This chain uses TRBV15 with TRBJ2-1, with D perhaps assigned TRBD1 or TRBD2 (5 bases each). Between the trimmed V and J ends, which lost 5 bases and 9 bases, there was a span of 14 bases. Germline CDR1 is LNHNV and CDR2 is YYDKDF (reference sequence). This CDR3 has 13 amino acids. The CDR3 sequence is CATSGDETSEQFF. The CDR3 region has the DNA TGTGCCACCAGCGGGGACGAAACGAGTGAGCAGTTCTTC.

The chain is built from TRBV10-2 and TRBJ2-7, with D possibly TRBD2 on 6 matching bases. V lost 0 bases, J lost 1 base, and 13 bases lay in between. CDR3 size: 16 residues. Germline V CDR1 and CDR2: WSHSY, SAAADI. The CDR3 nucleotides read TGCGCCAGCAGTGAGTCGAGCAGCCGGGGGTCCTACGAGCAGTACTTC. As protein: CASSESSSRGSYEQYF.

This sequence joins TRBV6-1 and TRBJ2-1; D gene unclear. Germline V gene data show CDR1 as MNHNS and CDR2 as SASEGT. This CDR3 region has 15 residues. Trimming took off 3 bases at V and 2 bases at J, with 11 bases between the two ends. The CDR3 DNA reads as TGTGCCAGCAGTGACGTGTCAGGTCCCTACAATGAGCAGTTCTTC. This codes for CASSDVSGPYNEQFF.

The chain joins TRBV5-6 to TRBJ2-2; D is perhaps TRBD2 (7 bases). V dropped 4 bases and J dropped 5 bases, with 18 bases sitting between them. CDR1 and CDR2 (germline): SGHDT, YYEEEE. There are 16 residues in the CDR3. The DNA of the CDR3 is TGTGCCAGCAGCCCTTTGGGGGGGGCGCCAACCGGGGAGCTGTTTTTT. Residues: CASSPLGGAPTGELFF.

This clone was detected a few times. J is TRBJ2-1 and V is TRBV7-6, with D hard to call. Germline-derived CDR1 and CDR2 are SGHVS and FNYEAQ. V shed 4 bases and J shed 5 bases, with 12 bases lying between them. The CDR3 covers 14 residues. As DNA, the CDR3 is TGTGCCAGCAGCTGGTTGAGTTCCCACAATGAGCAGTTCTTC. It yields the protein CASSWLSSHNEQFF. The full variable domain, its missing parts supplied by reference TRBV7-6 and TRBJ2-1, is GAGVSQSPRYKVTKRGQDVALRCDPISGHVSLYWYRQALGQGPEFLTYFNYEAQQDKSGLPNDRFSAERPEGSISTLTIQRTEQRDSAMYRCASSWLSSHNEQFFGPGTRLTVL.

In DNA, the CDR3 is TGTGCCAGCAGCCTAGGACCTTTCAATGAGCAGTTCTTC. It translates to CASSLGPFNEQFF. V usage is TRBV28 and J usage is TRBJ2-1; no firm D call. The V end was cut by 6 bases, the J end by 6 bases, with 12 bases between. Germline CDR1 reads MDHEN; CDR2 reads SYDVKM. CDR3 size: 13 residues.

The V gene is TRBV4-1, the J gene TRBJ1-4; TRBD1 agrees at 8 bases. The ends lost 3 bases at V and 2 bases at J; junction bases unmatched: 5. The CDR3 is 16 residues long. CDR1 MGHRA and CDR2 YSYEKL come from the germline V gene. The CDR3, as DNA: TGCGCCAGCAGCCAGGGGACAGGTTCGACTAATGAAAAACTGTTTTTT. Translated, it gives CASSQGTGSTNEKLFF.